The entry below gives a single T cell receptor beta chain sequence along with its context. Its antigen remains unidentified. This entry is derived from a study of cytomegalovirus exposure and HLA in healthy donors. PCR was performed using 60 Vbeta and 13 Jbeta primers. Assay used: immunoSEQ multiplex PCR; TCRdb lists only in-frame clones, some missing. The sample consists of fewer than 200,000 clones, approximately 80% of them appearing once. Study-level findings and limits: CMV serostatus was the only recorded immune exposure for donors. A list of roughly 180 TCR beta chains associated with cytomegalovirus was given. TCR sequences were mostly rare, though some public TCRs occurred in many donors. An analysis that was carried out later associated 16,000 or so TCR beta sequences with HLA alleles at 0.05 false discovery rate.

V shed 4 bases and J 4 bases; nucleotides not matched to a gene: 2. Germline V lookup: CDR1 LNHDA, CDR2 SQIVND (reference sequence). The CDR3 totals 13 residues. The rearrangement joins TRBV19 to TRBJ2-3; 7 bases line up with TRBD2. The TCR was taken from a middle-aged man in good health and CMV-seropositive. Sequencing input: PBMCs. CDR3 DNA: TGTGCCAGTAGTAGACTAGCTGCAGATACGCAGTATTTT. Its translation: CASSRLAADTQYF.